This T cell receptor (beta chain) was recovered during a study of blood T cell repertoires in COVID-19. Study summary: COVID-19 samples, acute and convalescent, were from the United States, Italy and Spain.

The CDR3 is made up of 16 amino acids. Per the germline V gene, CDR1 is SQVTM and CDR2 is ANQGSEA. V lost 5 bases to trimming and J lost 0 bases; unmatched junction nucleotides: 10. Generated by immunoSEQ multiplex PCR, the TCRdb table keeps only in-frame clones and is missing some. The data show 250,000 or so clones, around nine tenths seen once. The sequencing sample was made of PBMCs or T cells enriched from blood (not recorded which). The receptor was isolated from a woman between 18 and 30 years old who had recovered from COVID-19. The genes are TRBV29-1 and TRBJ2-4, with TRBD1 matching 7 bases. The CDR3 loop is CSVWDSGELAKNIQYF. The CDR3 coding sequence is TGCAGCGTTTGGGACAGTGGAGAGCTAGCCAAAAACATTCAGTACTTC. The variable domain in full, with the rest retrieved from reference TRBV29-1 and TRBJ2-4, is SAVISQKPSRDICQRGTSLTIQCQVDSQVTMMFWYRQQPGQSLTLIATANQGSEATYESGFVIDKFPISRPNLTFSTLTVSNMSPEDSSIYLCSVWDSGELAKNIQYFGAGTRLSVL.